This T cell receptor (beta chain) was recorded in a study of CD8 T cells in ankylosing spondylitis (dated by TCRdb to 2017 to 2019). Study-level background: To find TCR variants linked to disease, the study profiled T cell receptor beta repertoires in ankylosing spondylitis patients and healthy donors. In total, the full study cohort was made up of roughly 110 healthy donors and approximately 27 ankylosing spondylitis patients. Samples of peripheral blood were taken, and for ankylosing spondylitis patients, synovial fluid was collected as well.

General findings and caveats noted by the study authors: Blood from ankylosing spondylitis patients appeared to be characterized by a TCR beta motif composed of about eight highly homologous amino acid variants. The disease-linked clones had a CD8+ phenotype and were found at relatively low frequencies in peripheral blood. Some motif variants had previously been reported in the synovial fluid and blood of reactive arthritis patients, which suggests shared mechanisms of disease initiation. According to the report, matched synovial fluid samples from ankylosing spondylitis patients were significantly enriched for the disease-linked clones.

Spanning cysteine to phenylalanine, the CDR3 consists of 16 amino acids. This entry keeps only the CDR3 DNA: 48 bases, framed from base 1. CDR1 and CDR2 (SGHRS, YFSETQ) derive from the germline V gene. Trimming accounts for 0 bases at V and 2 bases at J, while the number of junction bases matched to no gene is 5. A few counts support this clonotype. Its antigen has not been determined. No base quality values were provided; no much bigger clone lies one nucleotide off. TCRdb shows the sequencer as Illumina HiSeq 2500. Quantitative 5'-RACE with molecular barcodes was used to prepare TCR beta libraries. In the source study's methods: Disease-linked TCR variants were identified with a new computational method built on a probabilistic model of VDJ rearrangement. The public reads were run again by TCRdb, first through fastp at Q25 and then through MiXCR, and only productive beta chains were kept. Entries are consolidated by CDR3 protein sequence, retaining the most common genes and DNA. TCRdb's processing, not the authors' own work, is the source of the V and J calls. The sample table contains around 430,000 distinct CDR3 sequences; only one count was recorded for about a sixth of them. The ten largest clones capture 1% of the sample.

This receptor was obtained from a male donor with ankylosing spondylitis. The chain links TRBV5-1 with TRBJ2-3; 8 of the junction bases match TRBD2. What was sequenced was blood, either unsorted or a sorted T cell fraction (not recorded which). Read as DNA, the sequence is TGCGCCAGCAGCTTGGGAGCGGGGGAGGACACAGATACGCAGTATTTT. Translated, this gives CASSLGAGEDTDTQYF.